This T cell receptor (beta chain) was retrieved from a study of blood T cell repertoires in COVID-19. The CDR3 covers 16 residues. The V and J ends lost 4 bases and 0 bases, in that order; junction bases with no gene match: 7. CDR1 SGHDT and CDR2 YYEEEE come from the germline V gene. Generated by immunoSEQ multiplex PCR, the TCRdb table keeps only in-frame clones and is missing some. Of roughly 340,000 clones listed, under 95% are singletons. This TCR derives from a woman aged 18-30 years who had recovered from COVID-19. Sequencing input: peripheral blood. The chain is built from TRBV5-6 and TRBJ2-1; 7 nucleotides match TRBD1. The CDR3: CASSHKTGSSYNEQFF. CDR3 nucleotide sequence: TGTGCCAGCAGCCATAAGACAGGGAGCTCCTACAATGAGCAGTTCTTC.